Included here is one T cell receptor beta chain sequence, with context. This sample stems from a study of blood T cell repertoires in COVID-19. Across the study: From T cells, B-cell-depleted T cells, or PBMCs came the material, which was cDNA or gDNA.

The CDR3 extends over 15 amino acids. Germline-derived CDR1 and CDR2 are MGHRA and YSYEKL. V trimming: 8 bases; J trimming: 8 bases; junction bases outside the gene matches: 9. Per the authors' pipeline: Amplification with reference gene primers provided the estimates of nucleated cell counts. TCRdb's copy holds only in-frame clones and misses some; the assay was immunoSEQ multiplex PCR. Clonal size and the V and J genes are those of that table, whereas D and trimming came from the DNA. The sample lists more than 80,000 clones; about two thirds were seen once. The chain uses TRBV4-1 and TRBJ2-1, with 13 bases matching TRBD2. Source material: peripheral blood. This TCR was sampled from a human donor with acute or convalescent COVID-19. The donor label of this sample is uncertain. The CDR3 DNA follows: TGCGCCAGCCGCACCCGGACTAGCGGGGGCGATGAGCAGTTCTTC. Translation gives CASRTRTSGGDEQFF.